The present T cell receptor beta chain was sequenced within a study of blood T cell repertoires in COVID-19. The wider study: Spain, Italy and the United States supplied samples that represented acute and convalescent COVID-19. T cells, B-cell-depleted T cells, or PBMCs supplied cDNA or gDNA.

The CDR3 length is 14 residues. The germline V gene has CDR1 LNHDA and CDR2 SQIVND (reference sequence). V gave up 2 bases and J gave up 9 bases, with 14 bases separating them. This clone was seen only once. Original processing notes: The authors estimated nucleated cell counts from reference gene primer amplification. Profiled with immunoSEQ multiplex PCR; TCRdb holds only in-frame clones, not every one. D and trimming were read from the DNA, whereas the V and J calls and clone size are those reported in that table. The sample records 200,000 to 300,000 clones, about 88% being singletons. The TCR was taken from a woman aged 40 to 50 who had recovered from COVID-19. Sequenced sample: peripheral blood. V usage is TRBV19 and J usage is TRBJ1-5; a weak D match, TRBD1 (6 bases). The CDR3 is CASSILRGFLPQHF. The CDR3 region has the DNA TGTGCCAGTAGTATACTCAGGGGATTCCTGCCCCAGCATTTT.